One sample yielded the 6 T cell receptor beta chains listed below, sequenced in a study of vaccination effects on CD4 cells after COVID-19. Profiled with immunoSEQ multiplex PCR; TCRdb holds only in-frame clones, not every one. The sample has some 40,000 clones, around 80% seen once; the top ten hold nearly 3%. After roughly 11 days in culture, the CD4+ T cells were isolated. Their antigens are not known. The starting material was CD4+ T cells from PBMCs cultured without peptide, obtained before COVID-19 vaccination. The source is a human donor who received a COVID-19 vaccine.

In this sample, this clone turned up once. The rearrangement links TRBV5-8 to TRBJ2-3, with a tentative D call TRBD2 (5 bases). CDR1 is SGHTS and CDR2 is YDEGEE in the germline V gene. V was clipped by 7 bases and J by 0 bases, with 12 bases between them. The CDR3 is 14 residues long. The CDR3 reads CASPDFTSTDTQYF. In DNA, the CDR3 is TGTGCCAGCCCGGACTTTACTAGCACAGATACGCAGTATTTT.

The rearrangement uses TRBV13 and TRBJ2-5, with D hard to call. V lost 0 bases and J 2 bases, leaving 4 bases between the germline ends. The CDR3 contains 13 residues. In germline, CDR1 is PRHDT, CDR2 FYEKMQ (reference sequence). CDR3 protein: CASSLGQQETQYF. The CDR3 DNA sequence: TGTGCCAGCAGCTTAGGACAGCAAGAGACCCAGTACTTC.

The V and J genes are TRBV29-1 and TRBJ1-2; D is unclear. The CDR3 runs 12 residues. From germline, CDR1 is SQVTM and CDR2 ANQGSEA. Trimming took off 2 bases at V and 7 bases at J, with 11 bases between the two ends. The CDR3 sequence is CSVERAVGGYTF. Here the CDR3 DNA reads TGCAGCGTTGAAAGGGCCGTAGGTGGCTACACCTTC.

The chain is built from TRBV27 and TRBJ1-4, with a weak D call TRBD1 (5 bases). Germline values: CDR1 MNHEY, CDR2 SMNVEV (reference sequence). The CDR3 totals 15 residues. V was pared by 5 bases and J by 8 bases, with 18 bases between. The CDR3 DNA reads TGTGCCAGCAGTCTACGGGGGGGGGTTCGGGAAAAACTGTTTTTT. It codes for CASSLRGGVREKLFF.

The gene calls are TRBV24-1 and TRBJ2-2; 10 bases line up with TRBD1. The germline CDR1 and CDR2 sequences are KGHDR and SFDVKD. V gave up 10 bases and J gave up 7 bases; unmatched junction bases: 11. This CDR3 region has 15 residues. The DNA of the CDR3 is TGTGCCACGAAACCCGGGACAGGGGCCCACGGGGAGCTGTTTTTT. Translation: CATKPGTGAHGELFF.

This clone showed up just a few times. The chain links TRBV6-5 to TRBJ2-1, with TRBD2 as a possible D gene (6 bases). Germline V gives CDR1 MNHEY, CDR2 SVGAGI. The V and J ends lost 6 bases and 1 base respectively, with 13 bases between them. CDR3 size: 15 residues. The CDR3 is CASRPGLLSYNEQFF. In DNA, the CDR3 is TGTGCCAGCAGACCGGGACTTCTGTCCTACAATGAGCAGTTCTTC.